One sample yielded the 8 T cell receptor beta chains listed below, sequenced in a study of cytomegalovirus exposure and HLA in healthy donors. This PCR relied on a set of 60 Vbeta primers and 13 Jbeta primers. Assay used: immunoSEQ multiplex PCR; TCRdb lists only in-frame clones, some missing. The sample holds 140,000 to 150,000 clones, approximately 70% seen once. Sequencing used PBMCs. The source is a woman aged 55 to 70 in good health and CMV-seropositive.

The chain is built from TRBV2 and TRBJ2-7, with unresolved D. Trimming removed 7 bases from V and 1 base from J, with 5 bases in between. This CDR3 contains 11 residues. Per germline, CDR1 SNHLY and CDR2 FYNNEI. CDR3 sequence (DNA): TGTGCCAGCATAAAATCCTACGAGCAGTACTTC. Protein: CASIKSYEQYF.

V gene TRBV5-8 combines with J gene TRBJ1-1; TRBD1 is a possible D gene (6 bases). The germline V gene has CDR1 SGHTS and CDR2 YDEGEE. V lost 2 bases to trimming and J lost 2 bases, with 10 bases between them. CDR3 length: 14 residues. The CDR3 region is CASSFGQKNTEAFF. The CDR3 DNA reads as TGTGCCAGCAGCTTCGGACAGAAAAACACTGAAGCTTTCTTT. The whole variable domain, filled in from reference TRBV5-8 and TRBJ1-1, reads EAGVTQSPTHLIKTRGQQATLRCSPISGHTSVYWYQQALGLGLQFLLWYDEGEERNRGNFPPRFSGRQFPNYSSELNVNALELEDSALYLCASSFGQKNTEAFFGQGTRLTVV.

CDR3 residues: CASSPGGRGDYGYTF. CDR3 coding DNA: TGTGCCAGCAGCCCCGGGGGCAGGGGGGACTATGGCTACACCTTC. This chain joins TRBV28 and TRBJ1-2; 7 nucleotides align to TRBD1. Losses at the gene ends were 6 bases for V and 3 bases for J; bases not matched to a gene: 10. In germline, CDR1 is MDHEN, CDR2 SYDVKM. The CDR3 runs to 15 residues.

This sequence joins TRBV5-4 and TRBJ2-3; 11 bases are shared with TRBD2. Germline V lookup: CDR1 SGHNT, CDR2 YYREEE (reference sequence). CDR3 length equals 17 residues. J was trimmed by 6 bases and V by 0 bases; bases with no gene match: 9. Here the CDR3 reads CASSLGPASGRKDTQYF. CDR3 DNA sequence: TGTGCCAGCAGCTTGGGTCCTGCTAGCGGGAGGAAGGATACGCAGTATTTT.

In DNA form, the CDR3 reads TGCAGCGTTGAAAGGACAGGGAAAACTGAAGCTTTCTTT. Protein: CSVERTGKTEAFF. The chain joins TRBV29-1 to TRBJ1-1, with 8 positions matching TRBD1. The CDR3 consists of 13 residues. Losses at the gene ends were 2 bases for V and 5 bases for J; bases not matched to a gene: 4. CDR1 and CDR2 (germline): SQVTM, ANQGSEA.

The chain is built from TRBV29-1 and TRBJ1-2, with 10 positions matching TRBD1. Germline CDR1 and CDR2: SQVTM and ANQGSEA. V shed 4 bases, J shed 3 bases, and the junction held 2 bases outside the gene matches. This CDR3 contains 13 residues. The chain's CDR3 is CSVGTGGDYGYTF. CDR3 nucleotides: TGCAGCGTTGGGACAGGGGGGGACTATGGCTACACCTTC. The whole variable domain, filled in from reference TRBV29-1 and TRBJ1-2, reads SAVISQKPSRDICQRGTSLTIQCQVDSQVTMMFWYRQQPGQSLTLIATANQGSEATYESGFVIDKFPISRPNLTFSTLTVSNMSPEDSSIYLCSVGTGGDYGYTFGSGTRLTVV.

V usage is TRBV5-1 and J usage is TRBJ1-1; 7 bases line up with TRBD1. This CDR3 is built from 14 residues. Per germline, CDR1 SGHRS and CDR2 YFSETQ. With 5 bases clipped from V and 2 bases from J, the junction kept 6 bases outside the gene matches. The CDR3 nucleotides are TGCGCCAGCAGACCCGACAGGGATAACACTGAAGCTTTCTTT. Translated, it gives CASRPDRDNTEAFF. The full variable domain, in which reference TRBV5-1 and TRBJ1-1 provide the parts outside the CDR3, is KAGVTQTPRYLIKTRGQQVTLSCSPISGHRSVSWYQQTPGQGLQFLFEYFSETQRNKGNFPGRFSGRQFSNSRSEMNVSTLELGDSALYLCASRPDRDNTEAFFGQGTRLTVV.

This rearrangement joins TRBV5-1 to TRBJ1-5, with TRBD1 matching 8 bases. J lost 4 bases, V lost 4 bases, and 7 bases had no gene match. Germline V CDR1 and CDR2: SGHRS, YFSETQ. This CDR3 region has 15 residues. The CDR3 loop reads CASSPETGVNQPQHF. The CDR3 coding sequence is TGCGCCAGCAGCCCCGAGACAGGGGTGAATCAGCCCCAGCATTTT.